Listed below are T cell receptor beta chains from one sample, sequenced in a study of identifying expanded T cells in peripheral blood. TCRdb's table, derived via immunoSEQ multiplex PCR, lists solely in-frame clones and lacks some. Among around 90,000 clones, about nine tenths were seen once, and the ten largest hold around 4.1%. Source material: blood. The receptors were gathered from a person aged 18-69 years in good health. Each CDR3 is given with its conserved first and last residue. The D gene is left open where the match is weak. Not every row has a clone size; where given, it reads once, few, many or a size class.

j_call: TRBJ1-5; clone_size: NA; v_call: TRBV19; d_call: NA; cdr3_nt: TGTGCCAGTACCGAAAACAGGGAAGGGGAACAGCCCCAGCATTTT; cdr3_aa: CASTENREGEQPQHF
j_call: TRBJ1-2; clone_size: NA; v_call: TRBV18; d_call: NA; cdr3_nt: TGTGCCAGCTCTCCCGGGGAGGGCTATGGCTACACCTTC; cdr3_aa: CASSPGEGYGYTF
j_call: TRBJ2-7; clone_size: NA; v_call: TRBV28; d_call: TRBD1; cdr3_nt: TGTGCCAGCAGTAGGGGGCACAACTACGAGCAGTACTTC; cdr3_aa: CASSRGHNYEQYF
j_call: TRBJ1-2; clone_size: NA; v_call: TRBV19; d_call: TRBD1; cdr3_nt: TGTGCCAGTAGTAATCCTGTTGGGACAGGCTGGGCTAACTATGGCTACACCTTC; cdr3_aa: CASSNPVGTGWANYGYTF
j_call: TRBJ2-5; clone_size: NA; v_call: TRBV10-2; d_call: TRBD2; cdr3_nt: TGCGCCAGCACCCTAGCGGGAGTCCAAGAGACCCAGTACTTC; cdr3_aa: CASTLAGVQETQYF
j_call: TRBJ2-3; clone_size: NA; v_call: TRBV6-4; d_call: TRBD2; cdr3_nt: TGTGCCAGCAGTGACGGGTCGGGGGGTTTGGATACGCAGTATTTT; cdr3_aa: CASSDGSGGLDTQYF
j_call: TRBJ1-2; clone_size: NA; v_call: TRBV28; d_call: NA; cdr3_nt: TGTGCCAGCAGCTCTCATGGACGGTATGGCTACACCTTC; cdr3_aa: CASSSHGRYGYTF
j_call: TRBJ2-1; clone_size: NA; v_call: TRBV6-4; d_call: NA; cdr3_nt: TGTGCCAGCACCCCCGACGGGTCCTACAATGAGCAGTTCTTC; cdr3_aa: CASTPDGSYNEQFF
j_call: TRBJ2-5; clone_size: NA; v_call: TRBV14; d_call: TRBD2; cdr3_nt: TGTGCCAGCAGCCTTAGACTAGCGGGAGTAGAGACCCAGTACTTC; cdr3_aa: CASSLRLAGVETQYF
j_call: TRBJ2-1; clone_size: NA; v_call: TRBV11-2; d_call: NA; cdr3_nt: TGTGCCAGCAGCTTAGTGGGGGGACCTGAGCAGTTCTTC; cdr3_aa: CASSLVGGPEQFF
j_call: TRBJ2-3; clone_size: NA; v_call: TRBV6-6; d_call: TRBD2; cdr3_nt: TGTGCCAGCAGTTACGGGGCTAGCGGGAAAAATACGCAGTATTTT; cdr3_aa: CASSYGASGKNTQYF
j_call: TRBJ1-4; clone_size: NA; v_call: TRBV6-6; d_call: TRBD1; cdr3_nt: TGTGCCAGCAGCTCCCTGACAGGGGCTAAACTGTTTTTT; cdr3_aa: CASSSLTGAKLFF
j_call: TRBJ1-1; clone_size: NA; v_call: TRBV5-4; d_call: TRBD1; cdr3_nt: TGTGCCAGCAGTGACAGGGGGCGTGCTTTCTTT; cdr3_aa: CASSDRGRAFF
j_call: TRBJ2-3; clone_size: NA; v_call: TRBV18; d_call: NA; cdr3_nt: TGTGCCAGCTCACCGAGTCAGGGCACAGATACGCAGTATTTT; cdr3_aa: CASSPSQGTDTQYF
j_call: TRBJ2-7; clone_size: once; v_call: TRBV6-6; d_call: NA; cdr3_nt: TGTGCCAGCAGTTCCCGGGACAAGAGCTCCTACGAGCAGTACTTC; cdr3_aa: CASSSRDKSSYEQYF
j_call: TRBJ2-2; clone_size: NA; v_call: TRBV6-1; d_call: NA; cdr3_nt: TGTGCCAGCAGTGAAGCGGGGGGGCCCGGGGAGCTGTTTTTT; cdr3_aa: CASSEAGGPGELFF
j_call: TRBJ2-5; clone_size: NA; v_call: TRBV5-1; d_call: NA; cdr3_nt: TGCGCCAGCAGCTTGGGCAGGGCGGGGACCCAGTACTTC; cdr3_aa: CASSLGRAGTQYF
j_call: TRBJ2-2; clone_size: NA; v_call: TRBV6-6; d_call: TRBD1; cdr3_nt: TGTGCCAGCAGCCCCCCGGGACAGGCAGACGCCGGGGAGCTGTTTTTT; cdr3_aa: CASSPPGQADAGELFF
j_call: TRBJ2-1; clone_size: NA; v_call: TRBV18; d_call: NA; cdr3_nt: TGTGCCAGCTCACCACGGGGGCTTGGACTACAACTTAGCAATGAGCAGTTCTTC; cdr3_aa: CASSPRGLGLQLSNEQFF
j_call: TRBJ2-7; clone_size: NA; v_call: TRBV10-3; d_call: TRBD1; cdr3_nt: TGTGCCATCAGTGCAGGGGGCCACCGGGACATAGTCTACGAGCAGTACTTC; cdr3_aa: CAISAGGHRDIVYEQYF
j_call: TRBJ2-3; clone_size: NA; v_call: TRBV4-2; d_call: TRBD1; cdr3_nt: TGTGCCAGCAGCCAGTCACCGGGACAGGGCATACATACGCAGTATTTT; cdr3_aa: CASSQSPGQGIHTQYF
j_call: TRBJ1-1; clone_size: once; v_call: TRBV15; d_call: TRBD1; cdr3_nt: TGTGCCACCAGAGACTCCGGGACAGGAAAAGCTTTCTTT; cdr3_aa: CATRDSGTGKAFF
j_call: TRBJ2-7; clone_size: NA; v_call: TRBV14; d_call: NA; cdr3_nt: TGTGCCAGCAGCGAAGCCCCGGTTGGGGCCTTCTACGAGCAGTACTTC; cdr3_aa: CASSEAPVGAFYEQYF
j_call: TRBJ2-7; clone_size: once; v_call: TRBV7-9; d_call: NA; cdr3_nt: TGTGCCAGCAGCTTAGTGGCAGGTCCTTCGTCCTACGAGCAGTACTTC; cdr3_aa: CASSLVAGPSSYEQYF
j_call: TRBJ2-1; clone_size: NA; v_call: TRBV7-9; d_call: TRBD2; cdr3_nt: TGTGCCAGCAGCCCTCCGACTAGCGGGAGAGTGTTCTTC; cdr3_aa: CASSPPTSGRVFF
j_call: TRBJ1-2; clone_size: NA; v_call: TRBV27; d_call: NA; cdr3_nt: TGTGCCAGCAGTTATAGAGACCAGTTGGGCTACACCTTC; cdr3_aa: CASSYRDQLGYTF
j_call: TRBJ2-2; clone_size: NA; v_call: TRBV6-1; d_call: NA; cdr3_nt: TGTGCCAGCAGGAGGACTGTTAACACCGGGGAGCTGTTTTTT; cdr3_aa: CASRRTVNTGELFF
j_call: TRBJ2-2; clone_size: NA; v_call: TRBV7-9; d_call: TRBD2; cdr3_nt: TGTGCCAGCAGCCAAGGACTAGCGACTAACACCGGGGAGCTGTTTTTT; cdr3_aa: CASSQGLATNTGELFF
j_call: TRBJ2-3; clone_size: NA; v_call: TRBV30; d_call: NA; cdr3_nt: TGTGCCTGGAGTACTGGACTTGCAAATACGCAGTATTTT; cdr3_aa: CAWSTGLANTQYF
j_call: TRBJ2-2; clone_size: few; v_call: TRBV27; d_call: TRBD1; cdr3_nt: TGTGCCAGCAGAGTCCGAGGACAGGGCTTAACCGGGGAGCTGTTTTTT; cdr3_aa: CASRVRGQGLTGELFF
j_call: TRBJ2-4; clone_size: NA; v_call: TRBV4-2; d_call: TRBD2; cdr3_nt: TGTGCCAGCAGCCCTCCGGGACTAGCGGGCCATTACAAAAACATTCAGTACTTC; cdr3_aa: CASSPPGLAGHYKNIQYF
j_call: TRBJ2-3; clone_size: once; v_call: TRBV4-1; d_call: NA; cdr3_nt: TGCGCCAGCAGCCAAGATGATGGAGGGTCTGGGACAGATACGCAGTATTTT; cdr3_aa: CASSQDDGGSGTDTQYF
j_call: TRBJ2-2; clone_size: NA; v_call: TRBV7-9; d_call: TRBD1; cdr3_nt: TGTGCCAGCAGCTTACCGGACAGGGTTTACACCGGGGAGCTGTTTTTT; cdr3_aa: CASSLPDRVYTGELFF
j_call: TRBJ2-1; clone_size: once; v_call: TRBV19; d_call: NA; cdr3_nt: TGTGCCAGTAGTATCGTGACCAAAAATGAGCAGTTCTTC; cdr3_aa: CASSIVTKNEQFF
j_call: TRBJ2-7; clone_size: NA; v_call: TRBV4-2; d_call: TRBD2; cdr3_nt: TGTGCCAGCAGCCGGGAAGCGGGAGGGTACGAGCAGTACTTC; cdr3_aa: CASSREAGGYEQYF
j_call: TRBJ2-3; clone_size: NA; v_call: TRBV10-1; d_call: NA; cdr3_nt: TGCGCCAGCAGTGAGTCGGCAGGGAGCACAGATACGCAGTATTTT; cdr3_aa: CASSESAGSTDTQYF
j_call: TRBJ2-1; clone_size: NA; v_call: TRBV7-9; d_call: TRBD2; cdr3_nt: TGTGCCAGCAGCCTTCTCGTGGGTAGCGGGGGCCACTACAATGAGCAGTTCTTC; cdr3_aa: CASSLLVGSGGHYNEQFF
j_call: TRBJ2-7; clone_size: NA; v_call: TRBV6-5; d_call: NA; cdr3_nt: TGTGCCAGCAGGGCCGGGTACGAGCAGTACTTC; cdr3_aa: CASRAGYEQYF
j_call: TRBJ2-2; clone_size: NA; v_call: TRBV11-2; d_call: TRBD1; cdr3_nt: TGTGCCAGCAGCTTCAGGACAGGGATCACCGGGGAGCTGTTTTTT; cdr3_aa: CASSFRTGITGELFF
j_call: TRBJ1-5; clone_size: NA; v_call: TRBV6-1; d_call: NA; cdr3_nt: TGTGCCAGTTTCTCGGGGGACGGCGCCAATCAGCCCCAGCATTTT; cdr3_aa: CASFSGDGANQPQHF
j_call: TRBJ2-1; clone_size: NA; v_call: TRBV6-5; d_call: NA; cdr3_nt: TGTGCCAGCAGTTACACAGGGACCCATGAGCAGTTCTTC; cdr3_aa: CASSYTGTHEQFF
j_call: TRBJ2-1; clone_size: NA; v_call: TRBV11-2; d_call: TRBD2; cdr3_nt: TGTGCCAGCAGCTCCGAGCTTAGCGGGAAGACCTACAATGAGCAGTTCTTC; cdr3_aa: CASSSELSGKTYNEQFF
j_call: TRBJ2-2; clone_size: NA; v_call: TRBV9; d_call: TRBD1; cdr3_nt: TGTGCCAGCAGCGCCCAGGGGGCAGACACCGGGGAGCTGTTTTTT; cdr3_aa: CASSAQGADTGELFF
j_call: TRBJ2-4; clone_size: NA; v_call: TRBV5-4; d_call: TRBD1; cdr3_nt: TGTGCCAGCAGCTTGGGCGGGACAGGCAAAAACATTCAGTACTTC; cdr3_aa: CASSLGGTGKNIQYF
j_call: TRBJ1-2; clone_size: NA; v_call: TRBV28; d_call: TRBD1; cdr3_nt: TGTGCCAGCAGTTTGGGGACGACAGGGGGCTCAACTAACTATGGCTACACCTTC; cdr3_aa: CASSLGTTGGSTNYGYTF
j_call: TRBJ1-2; clone_size: NA; v_call: TRBV30; d_call: NA; cdr3_nt: TGTGCCTGGAGTGCCCCGGGACGGACAAACTATGGCTACACCTTC; cdr3_aa: CAWSAPGRTNYGYTF
j_call: TRBJ1-2; clone_size: NA; v_call: TRBV5-1; d_call: TRBD1; cdr3_nt: TGCGCCAGCAGCTTACAGGGGGCTCGGGACTATGGCTACACCTTC; cdr3_aa: CASSLQGARDYGYTF
j_call: TRBJ2-5; clone_size: NA; v_call: TRBV7-3; d_call: NA; cdr3_nt: TGTGCCAGCAGCCCCGCCGACAGAGGGACCCAGTACTTC; cdr3_aa: CASSPADRGTQYF
j_call: TRBJ2-5; clone_size: NA; v_call: TRBV7-2; d_call: NA; cdr3_nt: TGTGCCAGCAGCCCTGGGGGTGGGGATGGGGAGACCCAGTACTTC; cdr3_aa: CASSPGGGDGETQYF
j_call: TRBJ2-2; clone_size: once; v_call: TRBV6-4; d_call: TRBD1; cdr3_nt: TGTGCCAGCAGTTCGGGACAGGGCGACACCGGGGAGCTGTTTTTT; cdr3_aa: CASSSGQGDTGELFF
j_call: TRBJ2-5; clone_size: NA; v_call: TRBV6-5; d_call: TRBD2; cdr3_nt: TGTGCCAGCAGGTCTAGCGGGGGGTCAGAGACCCAGTACTTC; cdr3_aa: CASRSSGGSETQYF
j_call: TRBJ1-2; clone_size: NA; v_call: TRBV9; d_call: NA; cdr3_nt: TGTGCCAGCAGCCCTTCTGGAGGCCGATATGGCTACACCTTC; cdr3_aa: CASSPSGGRYGYTF
j_call: TRBJ2-2; clone_size: NA; v_call: TRBV28; d_call: TRBD2; cdr3_nt: TGTGCCAGCGCCCCTGGGAGGGACGCCGGGGAGCTGTTTTTT; cdr3_aa: CASAPGRDAGELFF
j_call: TRBJ2-1; clone_size: medium-sized; v_call: TRBV6-4; d_call: NA; cdr3_nt: TGTGCCAGCAGTGAGGGCACTAGCAATGAGCAGTTCTTC; cdr3_aa: CASSEGTSNEQFF
j_call: TRBJ2-3; clone_size: NA; v_call: TRBV14; d_call: NA; cdr3_nt: TGTGCCAGCAGCCAAGTTTACTCGGTGCAGTATTTT; cdr3_aa: CASSQVYSVQYF